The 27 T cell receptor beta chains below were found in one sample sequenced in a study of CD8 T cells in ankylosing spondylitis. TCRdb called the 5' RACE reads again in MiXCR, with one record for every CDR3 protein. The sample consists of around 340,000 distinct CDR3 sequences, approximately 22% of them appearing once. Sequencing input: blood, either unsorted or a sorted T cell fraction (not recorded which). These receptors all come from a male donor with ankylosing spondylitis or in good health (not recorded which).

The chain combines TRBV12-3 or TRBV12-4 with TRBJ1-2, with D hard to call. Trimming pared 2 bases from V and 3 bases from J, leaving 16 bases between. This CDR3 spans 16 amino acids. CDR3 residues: CASSLIYGQTHYGYTF. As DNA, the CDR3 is TGTGCCAGCAGTTTAATCTATGGCCAGACACACTATGGCTACACCTTC.

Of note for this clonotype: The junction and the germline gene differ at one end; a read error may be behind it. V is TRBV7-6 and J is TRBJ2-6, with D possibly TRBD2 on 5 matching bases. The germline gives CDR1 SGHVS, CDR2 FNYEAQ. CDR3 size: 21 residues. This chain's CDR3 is CASSPRTGITLYLWRANVLTF. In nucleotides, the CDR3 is TGTGCTAGCAGCCCCCGGACGGGGATTACTCTGTACCTCTGGAGGGCCAACGTCCTGACTTTC.

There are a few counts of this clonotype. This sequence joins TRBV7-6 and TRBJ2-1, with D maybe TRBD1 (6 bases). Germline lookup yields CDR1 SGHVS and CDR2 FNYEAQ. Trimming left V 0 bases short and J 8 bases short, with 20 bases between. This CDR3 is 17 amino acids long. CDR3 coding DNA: TGTGCCAGCAGCTTAGCATGGGGGACACCCATTTTAGATGAGCAGTTCTTC. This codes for CASSLAWGTPILDEQFF.

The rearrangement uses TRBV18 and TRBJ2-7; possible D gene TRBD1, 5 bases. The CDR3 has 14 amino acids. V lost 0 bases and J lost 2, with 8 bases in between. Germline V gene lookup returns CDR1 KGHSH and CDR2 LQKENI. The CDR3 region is CASSPPTAPYEQYF. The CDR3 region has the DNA TGTGCCAGCTCACCACCGACAGCCCCCTACGAGCAGTACTTC.

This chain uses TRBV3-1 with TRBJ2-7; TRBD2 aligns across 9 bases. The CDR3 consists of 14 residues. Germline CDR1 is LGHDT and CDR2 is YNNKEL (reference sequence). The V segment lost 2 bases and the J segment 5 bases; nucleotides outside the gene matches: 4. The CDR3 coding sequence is TGTGCCAGCAGCCAACCGGGACTAGCTAACGAGCAGTACTTC. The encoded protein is CASSQPGLANEQYF.

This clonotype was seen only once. CDR3 region: CSVRDRGLYEQYF. CDR3 nucleotides: TGCAGCGTCCGGGACAGGGGGCTCTACGAGCAGTACTTC. The chain has TRBV29-1 and TRBJ2-7; 12 positions agree with TRBD1. The ends lost 6 bases at V and 3 bases at J; junction bases unmatched: 3. The V gene's germline CDR1 is SQVTM and CDR2 ANQGSEA. CDR3 length: 13 residues.

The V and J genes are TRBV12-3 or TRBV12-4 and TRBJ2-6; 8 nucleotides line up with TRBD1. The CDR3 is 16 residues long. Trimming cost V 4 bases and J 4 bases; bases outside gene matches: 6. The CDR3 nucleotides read TGTGCCAGCAGTTCCACAGGGGGGCCCGGGGCCAACGTCCTGACTTTC. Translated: CASSSTGGPGANVLTF.

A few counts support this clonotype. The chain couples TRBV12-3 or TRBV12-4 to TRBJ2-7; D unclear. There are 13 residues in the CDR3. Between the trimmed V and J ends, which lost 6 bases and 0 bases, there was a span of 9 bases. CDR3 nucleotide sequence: TGTGCCAGCAGATCCGCAGCCTCCTACGAGCAGTACTTC. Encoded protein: CASRSAASYEQYF.

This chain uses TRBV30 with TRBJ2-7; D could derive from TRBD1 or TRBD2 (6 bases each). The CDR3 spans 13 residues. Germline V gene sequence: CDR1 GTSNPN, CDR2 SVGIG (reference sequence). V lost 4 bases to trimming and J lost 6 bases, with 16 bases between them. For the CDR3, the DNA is TGTGCCTGGACGGGGACAAGGGGAGGCGAGCAGTACTTC. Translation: CAWTGTRGGEQYF.

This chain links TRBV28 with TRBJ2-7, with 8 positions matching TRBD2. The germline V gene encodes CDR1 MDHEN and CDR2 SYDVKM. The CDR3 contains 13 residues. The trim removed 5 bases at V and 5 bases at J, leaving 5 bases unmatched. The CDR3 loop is CASSPRGGDEQYF. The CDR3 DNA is TGTGCCAGCAGTCCTCGGGGGGGGGACGAGCAGTACTTC.

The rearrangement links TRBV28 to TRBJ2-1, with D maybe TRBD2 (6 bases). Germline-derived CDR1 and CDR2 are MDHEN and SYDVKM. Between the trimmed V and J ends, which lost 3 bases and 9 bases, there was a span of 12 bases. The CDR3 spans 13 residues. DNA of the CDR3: TGTGCCAGCAGTTTGACTAGTCTAGGTGAGCAGTTCTTC. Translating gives CASSLTSLGEQFF.

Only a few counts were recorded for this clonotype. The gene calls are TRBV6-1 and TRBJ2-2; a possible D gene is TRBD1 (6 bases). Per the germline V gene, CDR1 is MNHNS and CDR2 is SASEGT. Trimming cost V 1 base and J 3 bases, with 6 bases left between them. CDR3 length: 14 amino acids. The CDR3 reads CASSEDRDTGELFF. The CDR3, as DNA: TGTGCCAGCAGTGAAGACAGGGACACCGGGGAGCTGTTTTTT.

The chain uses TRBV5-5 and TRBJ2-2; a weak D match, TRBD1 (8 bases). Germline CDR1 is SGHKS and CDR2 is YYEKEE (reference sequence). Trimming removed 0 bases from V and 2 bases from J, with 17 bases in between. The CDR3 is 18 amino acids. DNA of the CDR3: TGTGCCAGCAGCTTGGTGTTGAGCGGGACAGGAAACACCGGGGAGCTGTTTTTT. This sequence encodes CASSLVLSGTGNTGELFF.

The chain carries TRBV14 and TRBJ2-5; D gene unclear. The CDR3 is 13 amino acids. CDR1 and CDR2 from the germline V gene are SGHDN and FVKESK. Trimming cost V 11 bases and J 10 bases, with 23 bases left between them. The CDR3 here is CAVIPRELLDQYF. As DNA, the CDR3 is TGTGCCGTAATCCCCAGAGAACTATTGGACCAGTACTTC.

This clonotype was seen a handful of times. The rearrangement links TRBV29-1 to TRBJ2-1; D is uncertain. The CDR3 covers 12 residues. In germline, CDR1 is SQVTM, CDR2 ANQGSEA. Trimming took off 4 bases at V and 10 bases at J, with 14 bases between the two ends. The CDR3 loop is CSVVRVGGEQFF. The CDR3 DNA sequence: TGCAGCGTTGTCCGGGTGGGCGGCGAGCAGTTCTTC.

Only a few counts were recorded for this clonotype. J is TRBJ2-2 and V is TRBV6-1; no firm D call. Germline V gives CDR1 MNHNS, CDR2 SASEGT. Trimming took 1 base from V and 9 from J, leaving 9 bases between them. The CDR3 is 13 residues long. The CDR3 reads CASSEGPGRELFF. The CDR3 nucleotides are TGTGCCAGCAGTGAAGGGCCTGGGCGGGAGCTGTTTTTT.

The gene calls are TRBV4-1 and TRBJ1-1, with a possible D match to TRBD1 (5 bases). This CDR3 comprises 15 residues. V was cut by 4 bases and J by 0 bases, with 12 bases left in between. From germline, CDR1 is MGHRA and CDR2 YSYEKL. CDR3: CASSLLDSLNTEAFF. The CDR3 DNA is TGCGCCAGCAGCCTCCTCGACAGTCTGAACACTGAAGCTTTCTTT.

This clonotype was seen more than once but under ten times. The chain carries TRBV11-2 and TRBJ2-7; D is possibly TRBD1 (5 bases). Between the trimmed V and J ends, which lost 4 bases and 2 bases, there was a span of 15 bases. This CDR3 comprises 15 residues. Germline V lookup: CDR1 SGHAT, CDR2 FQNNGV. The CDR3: CASSSALGQTYEQYF. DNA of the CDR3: TGTGCCAGCAGCTCCGCCCTGGGGCAGACCTACGAGCAGTACTTC. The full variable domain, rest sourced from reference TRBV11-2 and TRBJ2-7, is EAGVAQSPRYKIIEKRQSVAFWCNPISGHATLYWYQQILGQGPKLLIQFQNNGVVDDSQLPKDRFSAERLKGVDSTLKIQPAKLEDSAVYLCASSSALGQTYEQYFGPGTRLTVT.

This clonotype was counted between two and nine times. CDR3 loop: CASSITGAGWTDTQYF. The CDR3 DNA is TGTGCCAGCAGCATAACAGGGGCAGGTTGGACAGATACGCAGTATTTT. The chain carries TRBV7-9 and TRBJ2-3; 7 bases map to TRBD1. This CDR3 is built from 16 residues. Trimming cost V 5 bases and J 3 bases; bases outside gene matches: 11. Germline V gene lookup returns CDR1 SEHNR and CDR2 FQNEAQ (reference sequence).

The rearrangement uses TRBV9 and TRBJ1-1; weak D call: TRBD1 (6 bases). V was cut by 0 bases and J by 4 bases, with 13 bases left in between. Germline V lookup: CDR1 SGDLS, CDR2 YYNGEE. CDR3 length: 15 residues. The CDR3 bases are TGTGCCAGCAGCGTAGGCGGGGGCGCGGGCACTGAAGCTTTCTTT. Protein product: CASSVGGGAGTEAFF.

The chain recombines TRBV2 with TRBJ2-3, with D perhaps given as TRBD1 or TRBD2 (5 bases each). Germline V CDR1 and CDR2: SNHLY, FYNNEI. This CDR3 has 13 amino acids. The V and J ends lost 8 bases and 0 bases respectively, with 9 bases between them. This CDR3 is CASRDQSTDTQYF. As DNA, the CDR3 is TGTGCCAGCCGGGACCAGAGCACAGATACGCAGTATTTT.

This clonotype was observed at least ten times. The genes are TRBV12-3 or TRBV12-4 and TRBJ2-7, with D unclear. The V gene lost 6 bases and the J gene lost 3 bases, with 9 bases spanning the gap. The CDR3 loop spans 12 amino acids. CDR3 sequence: CASSPSNYEQYF. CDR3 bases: TGTGCCAGCAGCCCGAGTAACTACGAGCAGTACTTC.

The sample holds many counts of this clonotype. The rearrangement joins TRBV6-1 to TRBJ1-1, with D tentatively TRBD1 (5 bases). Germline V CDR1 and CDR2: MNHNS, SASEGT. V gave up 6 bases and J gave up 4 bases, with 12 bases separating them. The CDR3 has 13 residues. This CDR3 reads CASRAPGVTEAFF. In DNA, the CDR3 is TGTGCCAGCAGAGCCCCGGGGGTCACTGAAGCTTTCTTT.

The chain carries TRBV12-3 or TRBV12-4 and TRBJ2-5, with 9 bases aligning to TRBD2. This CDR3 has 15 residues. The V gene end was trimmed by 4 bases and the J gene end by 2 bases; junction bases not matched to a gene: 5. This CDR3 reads CASSSGLARQETQYF. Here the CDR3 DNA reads TGTGCCAGCAGTTCCGGACTAGCGCGACAAGAGACCCAGTACTTC.

The CDR3 nucleotides are TGTGCCAGCAGAAACACCAGGGCAGCGGGCACCGGGGAGCTGTTTTTT. Amino acids: CASRNTRAAGTGELFF. The V and J genes are TRBV6-1 and TRBJ2-2, with D possibly TRBD2 on 6 matching bases. Germline lookup yields CDR1 MNHNS and CDR2 SASEGT. The CDR3 runs to 16 residues. V lost 6 bases and J 4 bases, leaving 18 bases between the germline ends.

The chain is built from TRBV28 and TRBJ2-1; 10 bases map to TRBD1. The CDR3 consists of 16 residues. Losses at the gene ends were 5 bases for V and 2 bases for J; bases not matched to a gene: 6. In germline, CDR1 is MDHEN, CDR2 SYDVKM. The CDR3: CASSLRQGAAYNEQFF. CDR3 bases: TGTGCCAGCAGTCTTCGACAGGGGGCGGCCTACAATGAGCAGTTCTTC.

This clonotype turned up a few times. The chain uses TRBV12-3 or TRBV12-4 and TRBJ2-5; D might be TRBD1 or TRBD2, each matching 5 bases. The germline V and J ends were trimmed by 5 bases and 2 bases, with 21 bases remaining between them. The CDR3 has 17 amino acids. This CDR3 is CASSTIGGDRQQETQYF. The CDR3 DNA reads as TGTGCCAGCAGTACTATTGGAGGCGACAGACAACAAGAGACCCAGTACTTC.